The text below deals with one T cell receptor beta chain. Its target is unknown. The germline V gene encodes CDR1 SGHTA and CDR2 FQGTGA. Trimming at V came to 5 bases and at J to 7 bases, leaving 15 bases not matched to a gene. The CDR3 contains 16 residues. These data come from a study of T cell responses to AZD1222 COVID-19 vaccine. The protocol was immunoSEQ multiplex PCR, while the TCRdb copy is restricted to in-frame clones and leaves out a portion. The sample consists of about 150,000 clones, 90% of them appearing once. Whole-study findings and limits: It was only after the peak T cell response that any repertoires were sampled. Donors in the cohort were predominantly white British and more often female, and clonal diversity was possibly underestimated.

This TCR was recovered from an adult in good health. The genes are TRBV7-3 and TRBJ1-1; 8 bases are a match to TRBD1. This material consisted of peripheral blood, taken on day 0 of AZD1222 vaccination. The CDR3 protein is CASSLGQGVPSNEAFF. CDR3 nucleotides: TGTGCCAGCAGCCTAGGACAGGGTGTACCCTCCAATGAAGCTTTCTTT.